A selection of T cell receptor beta chains follows, all from one sample in a study of post-analysis software for immune sequencing data. Via MiXCR, TCRdb re-called the PCR reads, giving one row per CDR3 protein. The table has roughly 700,000 distinct CDR3 sequences, around 27% seen once. Material for sequencing was blood. The receptors were gathered from a girl aged 5-17 years with multiple sclerosis. Each CDR3 is given with its conserved first and last residue. A D gene is named only where the DNA matches it firmly. Size is stated for part of the rows, as once, few or many counts, or as a class when the clone is expanded.

>.|TRBV19|TRBJ1-5|.
TGTGCCAGTAGACAGACGGCGGTGGCAGGGTGGCAGCCCCAGCATTTT
CASRQTAVAGWQPQHF
>.|TRBV5-4|TRBJ2-5|.
TGTGCCAGCAGCTTGGTTAATAGGGGTTTGGACCAAGAGACCCAGTACTTC
CASSLVNRGLDQETQYF
>.|TRBV5-1|TRBJ1-2|few
TGCGCCAGCTCGGGGGGGGCAAGCTTCGGCTACACCTTC
CASSGGASFGYTF
>.|TRBV5-1|TRBJ1-1|once
TGCGCCAGCAGTCGAGGGAGAGAGGTGAACGCTGAAGCTTTCTTT
CASSRGREVNAEAFF
>TRBD2|TRBV20-1|TRBJ2-3|few
TGCAGTGCTCCCAGAGGACTAGCGGGAGCGCCGACCACAGATACGCAGTATTTT
CSAPRGLAGAPTTDTQYF
>TRBD2|TRBV18|TRBJ2-1|.
TGTGCCAGCTCACCACGCGGGGGTGGGGATGAGCAGTTCTTC
CASSPRGGGDEQFF
>.|TRBV28|TRBJ2-1|few
TGTGCCAGCAGTTTACGAGCATGGGATGAGCAGTTCTTC
CASSLRAWDEQFF
>.|TRBV7-2|TRBJ2-7|.
TGTGCCAGCAGCTTTTCGGGGGAATTGAGCGAGCAGTACTTC
CASSFSGELSEQYF
>.|TRBV18|TRBJ2-1|.
TGTGCCAGCTCATCCGGACAAGGGGCGGGGAATGAGCAGTTCTTC
CASSSGQGAGNEQFF
>TRBD2|TRBV4-1|TRBJ2-1|many
TGCGCCAGCAGCCAGGGAGCGGGGGGGAACAATGAGCAGTTCTTC
CASSQGAGGNNEQFF
>TRBD1|TRBV2|TRBJ2-1|.
TGTGCCAGCAGTCTCCGGACAGGGGGCAAGGGTGAGCAGTTCTTC
CASSLRTGGKGEQFF